Following are 20 T cell receptor beta chains from one sample sequenced in a study of human versus mouse CDR3 diversity and MHC coevolution. The assay was immunoSEQ multiplex PCR, and TCRdb's table has in-frame clones only and misses some. The data contain around 74,000 clones, around 92% of them singletons. Sequencing was carried out using naive CD4+ T cells from blood. As to subset: CD45RO-negative CD62L-positive naive CD4 T cells. The receptors derive from a person between 25 and 70 years old in good health.

This rearrangement joins TRBV7-8 to TRBJ1-5; no clear D. Germline assignment: CDR1 SGHVS and CDR2 FQNEAQ. Deletions cut 5 bases from V and 4 bases from J, with 12 bases between. The CDR3 has 14 residues. As DNA, the CDR3 is TGTGCCAGCAGCCCGAGACGGGTAAATCAGCCCCAGCATTTT. This encodes CASSPRRVNQPQHF. Variable domain in full (rest from reference TRBV7-8 and TRBJ1-5): GAGVSQSPRYKVAKRGQDVALRCDPISGHVSLFWYQQALGQGPEFLTYFQNEAQLDKSGLPSDRFFAERPEGSVSTLKIQRTQQEDSAVYLCASSPRRVNQPQHFGDGTRLSIL.

V gene TRBV27 combines with J gene TRBJ2-5, with D maybe TRBD2 (5 bases). There are 16 residues in the CDR3. Per germline, CDR1 MNHEY and CDR2 SMNVEV (reference sequence). Trimming took 4 bases from V and 5 from J, leaving 20 bases between them. DNA for the CDR3: TGTGCCAGCAGTTCCAACCCGGGGTTACCGGGTGAGACCCAGTACTTC. Protein sequence: CASSSNPGLPGETQYF.

J is TRBJ1-2 and V is TRBV6-1, with 7 bases aligning to TRBD1. CDR3 length equals 14 residues. V lost 6 bases, J lost 1 base, and 5 bases stayed unmatched. Per the germline V gene, CDR1 is MNHNS and CDR2 is SASEGT. CDR3 sequence reads: CASRSDRYNYGYTF. The CDR3 DNA reads as TGTGCCAGCAGGTCGGACAGGTATAACTATGGCTACACCTTC.

V usage is TRBV7-9 and J usage is TRBJ2-3; D call uncertain. Germline V gene sequence: CDR1 SEHNR, CDR2 FQNEAQ (reference sequence). CDR3 length equals 13 residues. Between the trimmed V and J ends, which lost 5 bases and 4 bases, there was a span of 10 bases. In DNA form, the CDR3 reads TGTGCCAGCAGCCCCAGACGGGCAGATACGCAGTATTTT. It yields the protein CASSPRRADTQYF.

J is TRBJ2-3 and V is TRBV5-1, with TRBD2 matching over 7 bases. The CDR3 is 17 residues long. V shed 0 bases and J 0 bases; nucleotides not matched to a gene: 7. CDR1 and CDR2 from the germline V gene are SGHRS and YFSETQ. The CDR3 is CASSLAGSGPSTDTQYF. CDR3 nucleotide sequence: TGCGCCAGCAGCTTGGCTGGTAGCGGGCCGAGCACAGATACGCAGTATTTT. Full variable domain (missing parts from reference TRBV5-1 and TRBJ2-3): KAGVTQTPRYLIKTRGQQVTLSCSPISGHRSVSWYQQTPGQGLQFLFEYFSETQRNKGNFPGRFSGRQFSNSRSEMNVSTLELGDSALYLCASSLAGSGPSTDTQYFGPGTRLTVL.

The chain links TRBV5-4 to TRBJ1-1; 9 positions match TRBD1. The CDR3 length is 16 residues. CDR1 and CDR2 (germline): SGHNT, YYREEE (reference sequence). V shed 3 bases and J 1 base; nucleotides not matched to a gene: 7. For the CDR3, the DNA is TGTGCCAGCAGCTACTCTCACAGGGGGCAGAACACTGAAGCTTTCTTT. Translated: CASSYSHRGQNTEAFF.

The rearrangement joins TRBV5-1 to TRBJ2-5, with TRBD2 identical over 13 bases. There are 15 residues in the CDR3. Looked up from germline, CDR1 is SGHRS and CDR2 is YFSETQ. J was trimmed by 3 bases and V by 4 bases; bases with no gene match: 3. CDR3 loop: CASSLGLAGKETQYF. CDR3 sequence (DNA): TGCGCCAGCAGCCTGGGACTAGCGGGAAAAGAGACCCAGTACTTC. The full variable domain, with the rest looked up from reference TRBV5-1 and TRBJ2-5, is KAGVTQTPRYLIKTRGQQVTLSCSPISGHRSVSWYQQTPGQGLQFLFEYFSETQRNKGNFPGRFSGRQFSNSRSEMNVSTLELGDSALYLCASSLGLAGKETQYFGPGTRLLVL.

This clone was recorded only once. This rearrangement joins TRBV6-6 to TRBJ2-5; tentatively, D is TRBD2 (6 bases). Gene TRBJ2-7 matches the end of the DNA better, so the J call may be wrong. This CDR3 region has 15 residues. CDR1 and CDR2 from the germline V gene are MNHNY and SVGAGI (reference sequence). CDR3 in amino acids: CASSSGVGSSYEQYF. The CDR3, as DNA: TGTGCCAGCAGTTCGGGGGTGGGGAGCTCCTACGAGCAGTACTTC.

The rearrangement links TRBV5-4 to TRBJ2-7; 9 bases agree with TRBD1. V lost 4 bases and J lost 5; bases outside the gene matches: 13. This CDR3 spans 16 amino acids. Per germline, CDR1 SGHNT and CDR2 YYREEE (reference sequence). DNA of the CDR3: TGTGCCAGCAGCCCGAGAGGGATACAGGGGGCAAACGAGCAGTACTTC. Translation: CASSPRGIQGANEQYF. The full variable domain, in which reference TRBV5-4 and TRBJ2-7 provide the parts outside the CDR3, is ETGVTQSPTHLIKTRGQQVTLRCSSQSGHNTVSWYQQALGQGPQFIFQYYREEENGRGNFPPRFSGLQFPNYSSELNVNALELDDSALYLCASSPRGIQGANEQYFGPGTRLTVT.

This CDR3 is CSVDRGAGELFF. Written as DNA, the CDR3 is TGCAGCGTGGACAGGGGAGCCGGGGAGCTGTTTTTT. The rearrangement uses TRBV29-1 and TRBJ2-2; 9 positions match TRBD1. Germline CDR1 is SQVTM and CDR2 is ANQGSEA. The ends lost 6 bases at V and 6 bases at J; junction bases unmatched: 2. The CDR3 has 12 amino acids.

The chain employs TRBV28 and TRBJ1-2; tentative D call: TRBD1 (6 bases). The CDR3 contains 13 residues. Germline V gene lookup returns CDR1 MDHEN and CDR2 SYDVKM. With 5 bases removed from V and 2 bases from J, the gap between germline ends came to 9 bases. The CDR3: CASSPGQNYGYTF. CDR3 bases: TGTGCCAGCAGTCCAGGACAGAACTATGGCTACACCTTC.

V usage is TRBV7-6 and J usage is TRBJ2-7, with 7 bases identical to TRBD1. The CDR3 consists of 15 residues. After removal of 4 bases from V and 4 bases from J, the junction contained 10 bases not matched to a gene. Per the germline V gene, CDR1 is SGHVS and CDR2 is FNYEAQ. The CDR3 protein is CASSSYRGVGYEQYF. Written as DNA, the CDR3 is TGTGCCAGCAGCTCCTACAGGGGTGTAGGATACGAGCAGTACTTC. Full variable domain (rest looked up from reference TRBV7-6 and TRBJ2-7): GAGVSQSPRYKVTKRGQDVALRCDPISGHVSLYWYRQALGQGPEFLTYFNYEAQQDKSGLPNDRFSAERPEGSISTLTIQRTEQRDSAMYRCASSSYRGVGYEQYFGPGTRLTVT.

V usage is TRBV27 and J usage is TRBJ1-5; D remains ambiguous. Trimming took 2 bases from V and 0 from J, leaving 11 bases between them. Germline-derived CDR1 and CDR2 are MNHEY and SMNVEV (reference sequence). The CDR3 has 16 amino acids. CDR3 sequence reads: CASSLKAGYSNQPQHF. CDR3 in DNA: TGTGCCAGCAGTTTAAAGGCGGGATATAGCAATCAGCCCCAGCATTTT.

This clone was observed a single time. The chain links TRBV19 to TRBJ1-2; TRBD1 is a possible D gene (6 bases). The CDR3 has 15 amino acids. CDR1 is LNHDA, CDR2 SQIVND, per germline (reference sequence). Trimming removed 7 bases from V and 1 base from J, with 16 bases in between. DNA of the CDR3: TGTGCCAGTATTCGGTCCCAGGGGAATAACTATGGCTACACCTTC. It encodes CASIRSQGNNYGYTF.

The genes are TRBV2 and TRBJ1-6, with no clear D. Between the trimmed V and J ends, which lost 0 bases and 11 bases, there was a span of 11 bases. The CDR3 sequence is 14 residues long. Germline CDR1 reads SNHLY; CDR2 reads FYNNEI. The CDR3, as DNA: TGTGCCAGCAGTGAAGCGCTTCAGGTTACACCCCTCCACTTT. Protein: CASSEALQVTPLHF.

The chain uses TRBV6-5 and TRBJ2-5; 7 bases match TRBD2. Germline CDR1 is MNHEY and CDR2 is SVGAGI. The ends lost 2 bases at V and 5 bases at J; junction bases unmatched: 5. This CDR3 has 14 residues. CDR3 sequence reads: CASSYPGGGETQYF. The CDR3 bases are TGTGCCAGCAGTTACCCGGGAGGCGGGGAGACCCAGTACTTC.

V is TRBV4-2 and J is TRBJ2-7; tentatively, D is TRBD1 (7 bases). CDR3 length equals 15 residues. Germline V gives CDR1 LGHNA, CDR2 YNFKEQ. Deletions cut 1 base from V and 4 bases from J, with 14 bases between. The CDR3 loop reads CASSQGQGGSYEQYF. As DNA, the CDR3 is TGTGCCAGCAGCCAAGGACAGGGAGGAAGTTACGAGCAGTACTTC.

This clone was found once. The chain couples TRBV19 to TRBJ2-5; 7 bases agree with TRBD1. The V gene's germline CDR1 is LNHDA and CDR2 SQIVND (reference sequence). This CDR3 is built from 14 residues. Trimming at V came to 10 bases and at J to 1 base, leaving 9 bases not matched to a gene. CDR3 coding DNA: TGTGCCACCGAATCCCGGGACAGCCAAGAGACCCAGTACTTC. The encoded protein is CATESRDSQETQYF.

About this clone itself: Different DNA sequences within this sample yield the same CDR3. The J gene is TRBJ1-1, the V gene TRBV18, with a tentative D call TRBD1 (5 bases). Germline CDR1 is KGHSH and CDR2 is LQKENI. V gave up 6 bases and J gave up 1 base, with 12 bases separating them. The CDR3 length is 14 residues. The CDR3 loop reads CASSRQIENTEAFF. CDR3 DNA sequence: TGTGCCAGCTCGCGACAGATCGAGAACACTGAAGCTTTCTTT.

This chain uses TRBV30 with TRBJ2-7; TRBD2 agrees at 13 bases. CDR3 length: 12 residues. V was pared by 7 bases and J by 6 bases, with 3 bases of the junction left unmatched. Per germline, CDR1 GTSNPN and CDR2 SVGIG (reference sequence). The CDR3 loop is CAYGTSGAEQYF. DNA for the CDR3: TGTGCCTACGGGACTAGCGGGGCCGAGCAGTACTTC. Combining the CDR3 with reference TRBV30 and TRBJ2-7 gives the whole variable domain SQTIHQWPATLVQPVGSPLSLECTVEGTSNPNLYWYRQAAGRGLQLLFYSVGIGQISSEVPQNLSASRPQDRQFILSSKKLLLSDSGFYLCAYGTSGAEQYFGPGTRLTVT.